The clone carrying this TCR beta chain was found once. The data stem from a study of cytotoxic CD8 clonotypes in ibrutinib-treated CLL. The method was immunoSEQ multiplex PCR; TCRdb's version includes in-frame clones alone and lacks a portion of them. The table shows 40,000 or so clones, with more than 60% occurring only once. Germline loops: CDR1 MDHEN, CDR2 SYDVKM. V trimming: 7 bases; J trimming: 2 bases; junction bases outside the gene matches: 2. The CDR3 covers 13 residues. Sequences were derived from PBMCs, sampled after 12 months of ibrutinib treatment. The chain links TRBV28 to TRBJ2-3; 8 nucleotides align to TRBD1. The receptor comes from a human donor with chronic lymphocytic leukemia. CDR3 in amino acids: CASTGGSTDTQYF. As DNA, the CDR3 is TGTGCCAGCACAGGGGGCTCCACAGATACGCAGTATTTT.